This TCR beta chain was recorded in a study of CD8 T cells in ankylosing spondylitis. Regarding the study as a whole: Relatively scarce in peripheral blood, disease-linked clones were CD8+. Matched ankylosing spondylitis synovial fluid reportedly showed significant enrichment of disease-linked clones. A TCR beta motif made of several highly homologous variants seemed typical of ankylosing spondylitis blood.

This clonotype was seen repeatedly, ten times or more. As yet, its antigen is unknown. With molecular barcodes, quantitative 5'-RACE was used to make the TCR beta libraries. TCRdb independently ran MiXCR on the 5' RACE reads; one entry per CDR3 protein. Of under 250,000 distinct CDR3 sequences in the sample, roughly 26% are singletons; the top ten hold around 6.3%. The V and J ends lost 2 bases and 1 base respectively, with 9 bases between them. The CDR3 is 15 residues long. Germline loops: CDR1 MDHEN, CDR2 SYDVKM. The chain has TRBV28 and TRBJ2-1; no clear D. This receptor was obtained from a male donor with ankylosing spondylitis or in good health (not recorded which). The sample was blood, either unsorted or a sorted T cell fraction (not recorded which). The CDR3 DNA reads as TGTGCCAGCAGTTTACGCGGCAGTTCCTACAATGAGCAGTTCTTC. Translating gives CASSLRGSSYNEQFF.